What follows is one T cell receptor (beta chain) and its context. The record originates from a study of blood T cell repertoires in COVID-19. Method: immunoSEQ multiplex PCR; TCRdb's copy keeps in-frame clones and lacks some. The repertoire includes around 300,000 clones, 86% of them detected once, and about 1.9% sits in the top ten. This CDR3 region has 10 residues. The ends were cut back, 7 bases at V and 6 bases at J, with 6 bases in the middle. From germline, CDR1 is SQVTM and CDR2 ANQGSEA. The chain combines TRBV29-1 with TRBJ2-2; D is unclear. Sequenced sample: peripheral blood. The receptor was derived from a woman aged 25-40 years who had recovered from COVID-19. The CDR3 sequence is CSGLSGELFF. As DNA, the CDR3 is TGCAGCGGACTGTCCGGGGAGCTGTTTTTT.